One and the same sample provided the 19 T cell receptor beta chains below, sequenced in a study of CD8 T cells in ankylosing spondylitis. TCRdb reanalysed the 5' RACE reads using MiXCR and keeps one entry per CDR3 protein. The repertoire holds 85,000 to 90,000 distinct CDR3 sequences, with 27% as singletons. Sequences were obtained from blood, either unsorted or a sorted T cell fraction (not recorded which). The receptors were gathered from a male donor with ankylosing spondylitis or in good health (not recorded which).

This clonotype showed up just a few times. This chain connects TRBV29-1 to TRBJ2-5; tentative D call: TRBD2 (5 bases). Trimming stripped 7 bases from V and 5 bases from J, with 14 bases between. The V gene's germline CDR1 is SQVTM and CDR2 ANQGSEA. The CDR3 length is 12 residues. The CDR3 region is CSGGPRGETQYF. The CDR3 coding sequence is TGCAGCGGCGGTCCCCGGGGTGAGACCCAGTACTTC.

The CDR3 sequence is CASSSTSASYNEQFF. CDR3 DNA: TGTGCCAGCAGCTCCACTAGCGCCAGCTACAATGAGCAGTTCTTC. This chain connects TRBV7-2 to TRBJ2-1; 7 positions agree with TRBD2. The CDR3 is 15 amino acids. CDR1 is SGHTA, CDR2 FQGNSA, per germline. Germline trimming cut 4 bases from V and 3 bases from J; bases unmatched to any gene: 6.

This clonotype was recorded at least ten times. The J gene is TRBJ2-1, the V gene TRBV5-1, with D possibly being TRBD2 (5 bases). Germline CDR1 is SGHRS and CDR2 is YFSETQ. The CDR3 consists of 15 residues. V lost 2 bases to trimming and J lost 4 bases, with 13 bases between them. The CDR3 loop reads CASSLDYPNYNEQFF. CDR3 in DNA: TGCGCCAGCAGCTTAGACTATCCCAATTACAATGAGCAGTTCTTC.

This clonotype has only a few counts. The rearrangement links TRBV2 to TRBJ1-6; D unresolved. Germline CDR1 reads SNHLY; CDR2 reads FYNNEI. With 6 bases removed from V and 0 bases from J, the gap between germline ends came to 12 bases. The CDR3 extends over 16 amino acids. CDR3 bases: TGTGCCAGCAGGGATGTTGAGAGCTCCTATAATTCACCCCTCCACTTT. Translating it yields CASRDVESSYNSPLHF.

This clonotype was counted ten times or more. V and J are TRBV20-1 and TRBJ1-5; D possibly corresponds to TRBD1 (5 bases). The CDR3 contains 15 residues. V was cut by 4 bases and J by 3 bases, with 16 bases left in between. The germline gives CDR1 DFQATT, CDR2 SNEGSKA (reference sequence). For the CDR3, the DNA is TGCAGTGCTATTTCGGATGGGGCAAACAATCAGCCCCAGCATTTT. Translation gives CSAISDGANNQPQHF.

This clonotype has only one observation. The chain joins TRBV7-3 to TRBJ2-1; D gene unclear. Trimming removed 2 bases from V and 4 bases from J, with 9 bases in between. Germline V gene lookup returns CDR1 SGHTA and CDR2 FQGTGA. The CDR3 loop spans 14 amino acids. The CDR3 coding sequence is TGTGCCAGCAGCTTATTCGGCCAATACAATGAGCAGTTCTTC. It encodes CASSLFGQYNEQFF.

The V call is TRBV15, the J call TRBJ1-1, with unresolved D. Germline V gene lookup returns CDR1 LNHNV and CDR2 YYDKDF (reference sequence). CDR3 size: 14 residues. V was pared by 1 base and J by 4 bases, with 10 bases between. The DNA for the CDR3 is TGTGCCACCAGCAGAGTGGGTTTGGCCACTGAAGCTTTCTTT. Translation gives CATSRVGLATEAFF.

This clonotype was seen a few times. J is TRBJ1-3 and V is TRBV3-1; D gene uncertain. CDR1 and CDR2 from the germline V gene are LGHDT and YNNKEL (reference sequence). The V gene lost 1 base and the J gene lost 0 bases, with 7 bases spanning the gap. The CDR3 covers 15 residues. CDR3 nucleotides: TGTGCCAGCAGCCAAGTTTCGAGCTCTGGAAACACCATATATTTT. Protein product: CASSQVSSSGNTIYF.

J is TRBJ2-3 and V is TRBV20-1; TRBD2 matches at 13 bases. The CDR3 is 15 amino acids. Germline CDR1 DFQATT, CDR2 SNEGSKA (reference sequence). The V segment lost 2 bases and the J segment 4 bases; nucleotides outside the gene matches: 3. The CDR3 protein is CSARPGLAGADTQYF. As DNA, the CDR3 is TGCAGTGCTAGACCTGGACTAGCGGGAGCAGATACGCAGTATTTT.

The chain carries TRBV20-1 and TRBJ1-1; D gene ambiguous. Per the germline V gene, CDR1 is DFQATT and CDR2 is SNEGSKA (reference sequence). Trimming took off 4 bases at V and 0 bases at J, with 9 bases between the two ends. The CDR3 runs 13 residues. CDR3 sequence reads: CSAIGQLNTEAFF. The CDR3 DNA follows: TGCAGTGCTATTGGCCAGCTGAACACTGAAGCTTTCTTT.

The CDR3, as DNA: TGTGCCATCTCCTTTGGACTAGCGGGGGGCAATCACTACAATGAGCAGTTCTTC. It is translated as CAISFGLAGGNHYNEQFF. The chain carries TRBV12-3 or TRBV12-4 and TRBJ2-1, with 14 positions matching TRBD2. The ends lost 10 bases at V and 3 bases at J; junction bases unmatched: 14. The CDR3 has 18 residues.

V usage is TRBV11-2 and J usage is TRBJ2-1; 8 bases fit TRBD2. CDR1 SGHAT and CDR2 FQNNGV come from the germline V gene. CDR3 size: 13 residues. The junction had 5 bases not matched to a gene; V was cut back by 4 bases and J by 9 bases. The CDR3 region has the DNA TGTGCCAGCAGCTACTGGACTAGCCTTGAGCAGTTCTTC. Amino acid sequence: CASSYWTSLEQFF.

The table lists this clonotype with a few counts. The rearrangement links TRBV7-2 to TRBJ2-5, with TRBD1 as a possible D gene (6 bases). Per germline, CDR1 SGHTA and CDR2 FQGNSA. This CDR3 has 15 amino acids. V was clipped by 8 bases and J by 0 bases, with 16 bases between them. This CDR3 is CASLTTGNYQETQYF. The CDR3 nucleotides read TGTGCCAGCCTAACGACAGGAAACTACCAAGAGACCCAGTACTTC.

The table lists this clonotype with a few counts. V and J are TRBV7-9 and TRBJ2-1; 8 bases agree with TRBD2. Trimming took 5 bases from V and 9 from J; bases not matched to a gene: 18. Germline assignment: CDR1 SEHNR and CDR2 FQNEAQ (reference sequence). The CDR3 spans 17 residues. Written as DNA, the CDR3 is TGTGCCAGCAGCCTCGACCCTACCAGCGGGAGTGATATTGAGCAGTTCTTC. Its protein is CASSLDPTSGSDIEQFF.

Only a few counts were recorded for this clonotype. This chain uses TRBV12-3 or TRBV12-4 with TRBJ2-3, with D perhaps matching TRBD2 (5 bases). The CDR3 contains 13 residues. V dropped 5 bases and J dropped 3 bases, with 9 bases sitting between them. CDR3 coding DNA: TGTGCCAGCAGTAACCGGGAAACAGATACGCAGTATTTT. This gives the protein CASSNRETDTQYF.

The chain employs TRBV27 and TRBJ1-2; possibly TRBD1 for D (6 bases). The CDR3 is 14 amino acids. Trimming took 4 bases from V and 0 from J, leaving 9 bases between them. Germline lookup yields CDR1 MNHEY and CDR2 SMNVEV (reference sequence). The CDR3 DNA reads TGTGCCAGCAGTTCCTGGGACACTAACTATGGCTACACCTTC. It specifies CASSSWDTNYGYTF.

V gene TRBV20-1 combines with J gene TRBJ2-1; possibly TRBD2 for D (6 bases). The CDR3 runs 17 residues. Germline lookup yields CDR1 DFQATT and CDR2 SNEGSKA (reference sequence). Trimming removed 6 bases from V and 10 bases from J, with 31 bases in between. The CDR3 sequence is CSAPDSSKGLSLREQFF. The CDR3 DNA reads TGCAGTGCCCCAGACAGTTCAAAGGGACTCTCCCTCAGGGAGCAGTTCTTC.

There are a few counts of this clonotype. Written as DNA, the CDR3 is TGTGCCAGCAGCTTGACGGCGTTTCACACTGAAGCTTTCTTT. Protein sequence: CASSLTAFHTEAFF. The J gene is TRBJ1-1, the V gene TRBV13, with unresolved D. Germline CDR1 PRHDT, CDR2 FYEKMQ (reference sequence). V lost 3 bases, J lost 3 bases, and 11 bases lay in between. The CDR3 length is 14 residues.

The chain links TRBV5-5 to TRBJ2-7; a weak D match, TRBD1 (5 bases). Germline V lookup: CDR1 SGHKS, CDR2 YYEKEE (reference sequence). This CDR3 spans 15 amino acids. V was clipped by 1 base and J by 0 bases, with 11 bases between them. The DNA of the CDR3 is TGTGCCAGCAGCTTGACGGCAGGGCTCTCCTACGAGCAGTACGTC. Encoded protein: CASSLTAGLSYEQYV.